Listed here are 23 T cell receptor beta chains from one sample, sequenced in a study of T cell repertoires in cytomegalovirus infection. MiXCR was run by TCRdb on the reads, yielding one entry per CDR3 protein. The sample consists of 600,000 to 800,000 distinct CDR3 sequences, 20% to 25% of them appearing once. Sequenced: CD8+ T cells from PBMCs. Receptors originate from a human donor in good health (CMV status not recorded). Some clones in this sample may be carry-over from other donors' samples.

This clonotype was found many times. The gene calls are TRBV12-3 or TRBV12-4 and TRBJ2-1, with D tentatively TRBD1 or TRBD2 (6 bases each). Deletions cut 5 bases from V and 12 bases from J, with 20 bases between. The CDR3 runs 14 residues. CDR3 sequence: CASSIGRGPLGQFF. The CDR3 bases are TGTGCCAGCAGTATCGGACGGGGGCCCCTCGGGCAGTTCTTC.

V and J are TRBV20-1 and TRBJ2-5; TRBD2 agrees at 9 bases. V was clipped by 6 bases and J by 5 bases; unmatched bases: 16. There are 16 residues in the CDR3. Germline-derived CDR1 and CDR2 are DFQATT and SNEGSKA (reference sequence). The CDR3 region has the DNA TGCAGTGCCGGTCGCATTCAGCGGGGGGCAGGGGAGACCCAGTACTTC. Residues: CSAGRIQRGAGETQYF.

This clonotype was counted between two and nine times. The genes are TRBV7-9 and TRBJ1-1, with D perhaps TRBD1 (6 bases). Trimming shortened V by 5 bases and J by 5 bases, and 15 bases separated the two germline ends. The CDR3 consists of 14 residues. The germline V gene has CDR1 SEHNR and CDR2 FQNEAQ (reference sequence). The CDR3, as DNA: TGTGCCAGCAGCCCCGACAGGAGATGGACTGAAGCTTTCTTT. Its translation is CASSPDRRWTEAFF.

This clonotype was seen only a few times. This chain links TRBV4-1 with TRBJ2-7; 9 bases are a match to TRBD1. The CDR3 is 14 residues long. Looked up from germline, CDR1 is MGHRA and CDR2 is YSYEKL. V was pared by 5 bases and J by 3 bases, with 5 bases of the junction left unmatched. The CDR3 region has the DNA TGCGCCAGCAGCTACTTGGACAGGGGCTACGAGCAGTACGTC. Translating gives CASSYLDRGYEQYV.

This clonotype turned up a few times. The CDR3 bases are TGCAGCGTTGGTCGGCGGGGGCCCTACAATGAGCAGTTCTTC. It specifies CSVGRRGPYNEQFF. V usage is TRBV29-1 and J usage is TRBJ2-1; TRBD2 is a possible D gene (7 bases). With 4 bases removed from V and 2 bases from J, the gap between germline ends came to 12 bases. This CDR3 has 14 amino acids. Germline V gene data show CDR1 as SQVTM and CDR2 as ANQGSEA.

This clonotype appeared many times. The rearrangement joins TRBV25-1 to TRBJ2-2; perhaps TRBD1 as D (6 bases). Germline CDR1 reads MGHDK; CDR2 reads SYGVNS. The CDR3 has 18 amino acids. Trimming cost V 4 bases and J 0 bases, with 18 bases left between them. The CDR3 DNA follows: TGTGCCAGCAGTGGACCTCGAGGACAGCCCGCGAACACCGGGGAGCTGTTTTTT. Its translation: CASSGPRGQPANTGELFF.

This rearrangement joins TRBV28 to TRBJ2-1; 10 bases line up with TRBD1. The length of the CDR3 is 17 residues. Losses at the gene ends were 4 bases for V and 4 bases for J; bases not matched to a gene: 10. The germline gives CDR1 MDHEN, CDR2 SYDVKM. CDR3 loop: CASSSYRQGAEYNEQFF. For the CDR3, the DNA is TGTGCCAGCAGTTCCTACCGACAGGGGGCTGAGTACAATGAGCAGTTCTTC.

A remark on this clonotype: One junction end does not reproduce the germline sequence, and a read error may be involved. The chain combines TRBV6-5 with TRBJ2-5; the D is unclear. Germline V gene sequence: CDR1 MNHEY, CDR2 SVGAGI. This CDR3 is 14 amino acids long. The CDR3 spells CASSYTNLGETQCF. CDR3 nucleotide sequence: TGTGCCAGCAGTTACACCAATTTAGGAGAGACCCAGTGCTTC.

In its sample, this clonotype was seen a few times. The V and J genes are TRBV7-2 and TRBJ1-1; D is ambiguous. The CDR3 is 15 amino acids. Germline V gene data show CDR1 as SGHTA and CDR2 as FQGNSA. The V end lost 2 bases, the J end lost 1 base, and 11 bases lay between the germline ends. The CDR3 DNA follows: TGTGCCAGCAGCTTATCGCGGTGGGGGAACACTGAAGCTTTCTTT. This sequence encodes CASSLSRWGNTEAFF.

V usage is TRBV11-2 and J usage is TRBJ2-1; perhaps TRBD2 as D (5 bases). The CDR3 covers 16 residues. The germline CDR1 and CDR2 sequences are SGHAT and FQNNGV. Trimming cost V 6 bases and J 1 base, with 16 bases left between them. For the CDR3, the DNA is TGTGCCAGCAGGGGGTGGGTCCGGGATTCCTACAATGAGCAGTTCTTC. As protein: CASRGWVRDSYNEQFF. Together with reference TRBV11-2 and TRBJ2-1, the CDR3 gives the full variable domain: EAGVAQSPRYKIIEKRQSVAFWCNPISGHATLYWYQQILGQGPKLLIQFQNNGVVDDSQLPKDRFSAERLKGVDSTLKIQPAKLEDSAVYLCASRGWVRDSYNEQFFGPGTRLTVL.

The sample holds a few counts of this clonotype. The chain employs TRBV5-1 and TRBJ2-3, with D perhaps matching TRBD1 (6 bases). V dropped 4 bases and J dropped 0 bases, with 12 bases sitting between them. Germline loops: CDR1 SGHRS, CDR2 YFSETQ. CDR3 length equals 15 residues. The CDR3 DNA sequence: TGCGCCAGCAGCCGCCGGACAGTAAGCACAGATACGCAGTATTTT. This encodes CASSRRTVSTDTQYF.

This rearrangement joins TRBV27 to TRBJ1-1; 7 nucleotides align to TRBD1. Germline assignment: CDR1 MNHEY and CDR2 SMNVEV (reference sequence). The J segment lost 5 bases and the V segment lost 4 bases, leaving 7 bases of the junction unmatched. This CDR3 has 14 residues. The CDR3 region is CASSYEGATTEAFF. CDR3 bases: TGTGCCAGCAGTTATGAGGGGGCGACGACTGAAGCTTTCTTT.

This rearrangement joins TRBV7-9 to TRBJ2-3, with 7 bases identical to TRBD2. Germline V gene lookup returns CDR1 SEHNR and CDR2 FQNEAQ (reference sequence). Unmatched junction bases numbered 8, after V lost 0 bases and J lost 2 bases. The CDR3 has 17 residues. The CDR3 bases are TGTGCCAGCAGCTTAGCTGCTGGCGGGACTAACACAGATACGCAGTATTTT. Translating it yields CASSLAAGGTNTDTQYF.

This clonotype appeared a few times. CDR3 protein: CATSDWTGGRNEQFF. CDR3 sequence (DNA): TGTGCCACCAGTGATTGGACAGGGGGCAGGAATGAGCAGTTCTTC. V gene TRBV24-1 combines with J gene TRBJ2-1, with TRBD1 identical over 11 bases. V dropped 2 bases and J dropped 7; count of bases not matched to a gene: 3. Germline V lookup: CDR1 KGHDR, CDR2 SFDVKD. The CDR3 runs to 15 residues.

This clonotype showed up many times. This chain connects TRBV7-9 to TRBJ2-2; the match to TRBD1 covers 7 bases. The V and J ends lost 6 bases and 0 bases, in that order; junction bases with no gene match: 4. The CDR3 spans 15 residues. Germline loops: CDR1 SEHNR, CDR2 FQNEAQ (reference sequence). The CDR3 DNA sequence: TGTGCCAGCAGTTCCGACAGGGCGAACACCGGGGAGCTGTTTTTT. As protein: CASSSDRANTGELFF.

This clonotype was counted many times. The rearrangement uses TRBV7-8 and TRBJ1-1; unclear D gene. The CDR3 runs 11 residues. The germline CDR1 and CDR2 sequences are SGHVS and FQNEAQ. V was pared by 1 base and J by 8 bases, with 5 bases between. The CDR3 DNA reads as TGTGCCAGCAGCTTAGTGTTCGAAGCTTTCTTT. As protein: CASSLVFEAFF.

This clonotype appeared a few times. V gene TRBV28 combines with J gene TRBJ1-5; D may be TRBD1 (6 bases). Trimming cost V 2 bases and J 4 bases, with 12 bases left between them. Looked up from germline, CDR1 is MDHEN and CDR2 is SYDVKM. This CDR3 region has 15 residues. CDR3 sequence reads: CASSLRGEGNQPQHF. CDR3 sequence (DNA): TGTGCCAGCAGTTTAAGGGGGGAGGGGAATCAGCCCCAGCATTTT.

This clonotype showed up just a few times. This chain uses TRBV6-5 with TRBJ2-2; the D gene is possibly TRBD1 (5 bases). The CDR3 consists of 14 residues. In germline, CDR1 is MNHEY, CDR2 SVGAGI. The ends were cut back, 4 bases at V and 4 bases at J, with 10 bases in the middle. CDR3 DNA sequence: TGTGCCAGCAGTTTTCTACAGGTCACCGGGGAGCTGTTTTTT. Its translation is CASSFLQVTGELFF.

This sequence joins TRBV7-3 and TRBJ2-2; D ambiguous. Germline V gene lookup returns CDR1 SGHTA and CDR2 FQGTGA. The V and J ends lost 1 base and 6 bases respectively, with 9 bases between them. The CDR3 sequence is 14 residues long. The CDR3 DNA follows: TGTGCCAGCAGCTTAATCGTAGGGTCCGGGGAGCTGTTTTTT. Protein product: CASSLIVGSGELFF. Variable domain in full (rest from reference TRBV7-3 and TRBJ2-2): GAGVSQTPSNKVTEKGKYVELRCDPISGHTALYWYRQSLGQGPEFLIYFQGTGAADDSGLPNDRFFAVRPEGSVSTLKIQRTERGDSAVYLCASSLIVGSGELFFGEGSRLTVL.

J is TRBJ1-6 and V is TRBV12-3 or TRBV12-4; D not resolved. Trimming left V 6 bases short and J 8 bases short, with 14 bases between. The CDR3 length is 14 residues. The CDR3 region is CASREIGRDSPLHF. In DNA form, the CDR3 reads TGTGCCAGCAGGGAAATAGGGAGGGATTCACCCCTCCACTTT.

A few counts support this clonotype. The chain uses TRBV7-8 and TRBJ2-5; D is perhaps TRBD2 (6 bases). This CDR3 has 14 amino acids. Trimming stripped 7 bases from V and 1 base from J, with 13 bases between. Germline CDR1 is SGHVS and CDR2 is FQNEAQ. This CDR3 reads CASTLYGGQETQYF. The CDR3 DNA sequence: TGTGCCAGCACCCTTTACGGGGGCCAAGAGACCCAGTACTTC.

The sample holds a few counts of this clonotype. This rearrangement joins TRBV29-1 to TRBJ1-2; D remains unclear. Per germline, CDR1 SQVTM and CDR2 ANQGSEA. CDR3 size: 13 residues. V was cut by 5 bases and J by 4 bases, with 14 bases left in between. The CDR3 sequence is CSVPLRETYGYTF. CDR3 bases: TGCAGCGTTCCACTTCGGGAAACCTATGGCTACACCTTC.

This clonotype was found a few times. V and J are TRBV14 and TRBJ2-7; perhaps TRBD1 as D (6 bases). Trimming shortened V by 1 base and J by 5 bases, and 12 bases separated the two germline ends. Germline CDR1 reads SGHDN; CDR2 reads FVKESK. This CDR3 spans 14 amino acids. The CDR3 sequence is CASSQVQGGDEQYF. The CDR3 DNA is TGTGCCAGCAGCCAAGTACAGGGTGGCGACGAGCAGTACTTC.